The rows below give T cell receptor beta chains drawn from one sample of a study of T cells in Graves' hyperthyroidism and ophthalmopathy. Using its own MiXCR run on the multiplex PCR reads, TCRdb lists one record per CDR3 protein. In the table there are hundreds of thousands of distinct CDR3 sequences, about 15% of which are singletons. Material for sequencing was blood. These receptors were collected from a woman in her 30s with Graves' hyperthyroidism. CDR3s include the opening cysteine and the closing phenylalanine or tryptophan.

J gene	V gene	CDR3 protein
TRBJ1-1	TRBV6-1	CASRPTGATEAFF
TRBJ2-7	TRBV4-1	CASSTRDLSAYEQYF
TRBJ2-3	TRBV2	CARGQGGTDTQYF
TRBJ1-5	TRBV20-1	CSARGLGGQPQHF
TRBJ1-2	TRBV9	CASSTDRTYGYTF
TRBJ1-1	TRBV11-2	CASSLRTSRGETEAFF
TRBJ2-2	TRBV7-2	CASSFTGTGTGELFF
TRBJ1-1	TRBV28	CASSAGAVEAFF
TRBJ2-1	TRBV7-9	CASSPSPDSPQFF
TRBJ1-5	TRBV2	CASSNQQQGDQPQHF
TRBJ1-2	TRBV6-2/TRBV6-3	CASSSRVRGGYTF
TRBJ2-7	TRBV7-2	CASSPHRTYEQYF
TRBJ1-5	TRBV28	CASNTQGGYQPQHF
TRBJ2-2	TRBV11-2	CASSLVVSGELFF
TRBJ1-5	TRBV6-5	CASSSMQPQHF
TRBJ2-3	TRBV28	CASSSQGAYPDTQYF
TRBJ2-7	TRBV20-1	CSAITSGSGYEQYF
TRBJ1-2	TRBV28	CASRETGSDYGYTF
TRBJ2-3	TRBV20-1	CSANIAGEVDTQYF
TRBJ2-1	TRBV6-5	CASSYSSGGHNEQFF
TRBJ1-4	TRBV27	CASSVTTNEKLFF
TRBJ2-7	TRBV6-1	CASRLFDGYEQYF
TRBJ1-4	TRBV12-3/TRBV12-4	CASSTHRGGDEKLFF
TRBJ2-1	TRBV15	CATSREIGGRGEQFF
TRBJ2-1	TRBV29-1	CSVANPGQYNEQFF
TRBJ2-6	TRBV30	CAWNRGSGANVLTF
TRBJ2-5	TRBV29-1	CSVVARETQYF
TRBJ1-6	TRBV6-1	CASSPAQRGSPLHF
TRBJ2-7	TRBV20-1	CSARVSRVSGGAGAPYEQYF
TRBJ1-4	TRBV15	CATSRTQGADEKLFF
TRBJ2-7	TRBV28	CASSLGLARSYEQYF
TRBJ2-1	TRBV30	CAWSERISSYNEQFF
TRBJ2-7	TRBV6-1	CASSIGQGNYEQYF
TRBJ2-7	TRBV2	CASQFEQGVNSEQYF
TRBJ2-3	TRBV6-2/TRBV6-3	CASNQGADTQYF
TRBJ1-4	TRBV7-2	CASSSLRGPTNEKLFF
TRBJ2-7	TRBV7-2	CASSPITGYEQYF
TRBJ2-5	TRBV20-1	CSARDGVAGGIREETQYF
TRBJ2-7	TRBV7-9	CASSPASLAGDSYEQYF
TRBJ2-3	TRBV20-1	CSARDGGLTADTQYF